This T cell receptor beta chain was documented in a study of cytotoxic CD8 clonotypes in ibrutinib-treated CLL. Remarks on this clone: The antigen remains undetermined.

The CDR3 has 12 amino acids. Germline CDR1 is SGHNT and CDR2 is YYREEE (reference sequence). Here immunoSEQ multiplex PCR was the method, and the copy in TCRdb shows in-frame clones only, minus some. Of around 250,000 clones listed, 70% are singletons. Study results and limitations: Relative to age-matched healthy donors, clonality at baseline was higher, and it tracked circulating CD8+ T-cell counts.

The receptor comes from a human donor with chronic lymphocytic leukemia. The J gene is TRBJ2-4, the V gene TRBV5-4; the D is unclear. Sequencing used PBMCs, obtained after 24 months of ibrutinib treatment. The CDR3 sequence: CAHSPDGNIQYF. In nucleotides, the CDR3 is TGTGCACACAGCCCTGATGGAAACATTCAGTACTTC.